Following are 6 T cell receptor beta chains from one sample sequenced in a study of T cell repertoires in cytomegalovirus infection. TCRdb processed the reads anew with MiXCR; each CDR3 protein has one entry. The table lists about 310,000 distinct CDR3 sequences, roughly 15% of them singletons, with around 13% in the top ten. Material: PBMCs. The receptors derive from a human donor in good health (CMV status not recorded). Some clones in this sample may be carry-over from other donors' samples.

The table lists this clonotype with a few counts. The chain uses TRBV13 and TRBJ2-3; TRBD1 is a possible D gene (5 bases). The germline V and J ends were trimmed by 3 bases and 2 bases, with 9 bases remaining between them. The germline V gene encodes CDR1 PRHDT and CDR2 FYEKMQ (reference sequence). This CDR3 spans 14 amino acids. The CDR3 loop is CASSFREVTDTQYF. DNA of the CDR3: TGTGCCAGCAGCTTCAGGGAAGTCACAGATACGCAGTATTTT.

This clonotype turned up a few times. The rearrangement links TRBV6-1 to TRBJ2-3, with 11 bases fitting TRBD2. V dropped 6 bases and J dropped 0; count of bases not matched to a gene: 5. Germline values: CDR1 MNHNS, CDR2 SASEGT. The CDR3 has 16 residues. CDR3 protein: CASSRRLAGSTDTQYF. The CDR3 region has the DNA TGTGCCAGCAGCCGGAGACTAGCGGGGAGCACAGATACGCAGTATTTT.

This chain uses TRBV6-6 with TRBJ1-6; D is uncertain. This CDR3 spans 14 amino acids. Per the germline V gene, CDR1 is MNHNY and CDR2 is SVGAGI (reference sequence). Deletions cut 1 base from V and 10 bases from J, with 11 bases between. The CDR3 spells CASSYFDKVSPLHF. The CDR3 coding sequence is TGTGCCAGCAGTTACTTCGACAAAGTCTCACCCCTCCACTTT.

The CDR3 coding sequence is TGCAGTGCTAGACCGCCTACAGGCGGGTGGGGCTACGAGCAGTACTTC. It codes for CSARPPTGGWGYEQYF. The J gene is TRBJ2-7, the V gene TRBV20-1; D tentatively reads TRBD1 or TRBD2 (5 bases each). The germline CDR1 and CDR2 sequences are DFQATT and SNEGSKA (reference sequence). V lost 2 bases, J lost 3 bases, and 20 bases lay in between. The CDR3 extends over 16 amino acids.

The chain couples TRBV12-5 to TRBJ2-2; 7 bases agree with TRBD1. Germline V gives CDR1 LGHNT, CDR2 FRNRAP. With 7 bases clipped from V and 5 bases from J, the junction kept 1 base outside the gene matches. The CDR3 sequence is 12 residues long. The CDR3 DNA sequence: TGTGCTAGTGTACAGGGGACCGGGGAGCTGTTTTTT. This translates into CASVQGTGELFF.

This clonotype was recorded at least ten times. The V and J genes are TRBV7-2 and TRBJ2-3, with D tentatively TRBD1 (6 bases). Deletions cut 5 bases from V and 2 bases from J, with 11 bases between. Germline V gene data show CDR1 as SGHTA and CDR2 as FQGNSA. This CDR3 is built from 14 residues. CDR3 DNA sequence: TGTGCCAGCAGCCTTAGGGGGTTCACAGATACGCAGTATTTT. Residues: CASSLRGFTDTQYF.